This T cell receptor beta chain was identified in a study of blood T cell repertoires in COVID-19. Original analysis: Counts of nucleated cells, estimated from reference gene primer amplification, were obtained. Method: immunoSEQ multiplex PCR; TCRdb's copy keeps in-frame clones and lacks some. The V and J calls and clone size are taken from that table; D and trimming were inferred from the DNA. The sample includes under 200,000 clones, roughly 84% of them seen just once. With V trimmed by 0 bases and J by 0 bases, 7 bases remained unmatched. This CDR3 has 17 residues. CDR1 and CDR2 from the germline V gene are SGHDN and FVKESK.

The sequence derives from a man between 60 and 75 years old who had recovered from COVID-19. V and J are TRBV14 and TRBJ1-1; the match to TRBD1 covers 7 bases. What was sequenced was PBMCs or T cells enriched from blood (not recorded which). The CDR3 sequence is CASSQDSGGRLNTEAFF. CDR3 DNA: TGTGCCAGCAGCCAAGATTCAGGGGGGAGATTGAACACTGAAGCTTTCTTT. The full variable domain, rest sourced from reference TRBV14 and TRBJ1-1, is EAGVTQFPSHSVIEKGQTVTLRCDPISGHDNLYWYRRVMGKEIKFLLHFVKESKQDESGMPNNRFLAERTGGTYSTLKVQPAELEDSGVYFCASSQDSGGRLNTEAFFGQGTRLTVV.